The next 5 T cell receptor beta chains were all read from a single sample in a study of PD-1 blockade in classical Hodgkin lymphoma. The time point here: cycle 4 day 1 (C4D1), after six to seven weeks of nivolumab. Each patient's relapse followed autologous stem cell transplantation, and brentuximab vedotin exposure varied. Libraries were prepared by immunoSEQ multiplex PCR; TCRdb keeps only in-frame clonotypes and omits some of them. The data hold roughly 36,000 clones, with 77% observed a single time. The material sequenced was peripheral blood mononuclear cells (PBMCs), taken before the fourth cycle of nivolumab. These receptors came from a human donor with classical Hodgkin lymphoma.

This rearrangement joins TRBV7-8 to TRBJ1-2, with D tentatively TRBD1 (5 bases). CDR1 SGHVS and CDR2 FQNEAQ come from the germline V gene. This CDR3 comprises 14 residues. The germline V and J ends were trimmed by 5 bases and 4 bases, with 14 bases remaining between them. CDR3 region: CASSHQGRLYGYTF. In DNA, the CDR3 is TGTGCCAGCAGCCACCAGGGACGGCTCTATGGCTACACCTTC.

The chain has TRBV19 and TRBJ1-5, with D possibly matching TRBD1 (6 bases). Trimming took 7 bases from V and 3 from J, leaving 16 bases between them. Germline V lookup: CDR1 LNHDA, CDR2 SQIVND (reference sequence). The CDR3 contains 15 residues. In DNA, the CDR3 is TGTGCCAGTAAGGAGGGGGGAGGGGACAATCAGCCCCAGCATTTT. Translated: CASKEGGGDNQPQHF.

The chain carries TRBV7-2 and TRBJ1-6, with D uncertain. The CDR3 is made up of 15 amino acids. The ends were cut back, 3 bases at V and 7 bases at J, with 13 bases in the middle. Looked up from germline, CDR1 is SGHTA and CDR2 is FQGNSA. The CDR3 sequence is CASSFRLGENSPLHF. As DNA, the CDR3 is TGTGCCAGCAGCTTTCGTCTTGGAGAGAATTCACCCCTCCACTTT.

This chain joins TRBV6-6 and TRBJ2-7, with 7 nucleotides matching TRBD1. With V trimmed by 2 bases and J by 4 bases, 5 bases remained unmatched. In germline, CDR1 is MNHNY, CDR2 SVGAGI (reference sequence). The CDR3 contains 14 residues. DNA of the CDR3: TGTGCCAGCAGTTACCCAGGGGGAGCATACGAGCAGTACTTC. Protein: CASSYPGGAYEQYF.

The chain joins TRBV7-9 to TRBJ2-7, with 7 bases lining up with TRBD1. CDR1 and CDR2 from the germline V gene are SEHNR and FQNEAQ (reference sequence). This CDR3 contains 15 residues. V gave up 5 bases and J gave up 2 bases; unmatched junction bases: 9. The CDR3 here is CASSPRDSFTYEQYF. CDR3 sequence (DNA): TGTGCCAGCAGCCCCCGGGACAGCTTTACCTACGAGCAGTACTTC.